This T cell receptor beta chain originates from a study of neurological immune-mediated disorders (dated by TCRdb to between 2018 and 2020). About the investigation overall: Among the 34 multiple sclerosis patients, relapsing-remitting MS accounted for around 30 and secondary progressive MS accounted for 3. Peripheral blood TCR-beta repertoires from HTLV-I-associated myelopathy (HAM/TSP) patients, multiple sclerosis patients and healthy controls were compared by UMI-based sequencing. The 90 to 120 TCR-beta libraries covered PBMC samples along with longitudinal samples, technical triplicates, and paired sorted CD4+ and CD8+ T-cell subsets. The cohort was made up of 60 to 75 subjects, consisting of some 14 HAM/TSP patients, 34 multiple sclerosis patients and around 20 healthy controls.

Findings and caveats that apply to the study as a whole: No identical CDR3 amino acid sequences were shared among expanded clones across subjects, suggesting private TCR-beta repertoires in all groups. TCR clonal expansion was highest in HAM/TSP patients and lowest in MS patients, with MS patients falling below even healthy controls. The MS cluster showed no association with clinical or MRI features, and the authors stated that larger cohorts are needed. In a phylogenetic analysis, the repertoires of 18 out of 34 MS patients fell into a single cluster of related CDR3 sequences, pointing to a possible signature at the repertoire level.

In the germline V gene (reference sequence), CDR1 corresponds to DFQATT and CDR2 to SNEGSKA. The CDR3, cysteine through phenylalanine, is 14 amino acids long. Just CDR3 DNA is preserved here, 42 bases in frame from base 1. V trim: 6 bases; J trim: 6 bases; unmatched bases: 6. This clonotype was counted many times. The antigen it binds to is not known. No quality values exist for individual bases; no much larger clone is one base distant. For unsorted PBMC libraries, 2 million PBMCs were used after storage in RNAlater at -80 degrees C until RNA extraction. Multiple sclerosis patients were enrolled in a US clinical protocol under which disease progression was evaluated by magnetic resonance imaging. PBMCs were separated from peripheral blood using Ficoll-Hypaque density gradient centrifugation and then cryopreserved in liquid nitrogen. To synthesize cDNA, template-switch 5'RACE was performed with a primer carrying a 10-nucleotide random unique molecular identifier so that each TCR transcript was tagged. Each sequencing run produced over 160 million TCR-beta sequences covering 15-18 subjects. The RNeasy kit was used for extraction of total RNA. The KAPA Real-time Library Amplification kit was used to amplify TCR-beta VDJ regions with primers for the TCR constant region and the 5'RACE anchor. Sample indexes and Illumina adaptors were added in a first PCR, and a second PCR then increased library yield. After purification with Ampure beads, the TCR product of roughly 650 bp was size-selected on a 2% E-gel SizeSelection system. Before pooling, library quality was checked on a Bioanalyzer, concentration was measured with Qubit, and libraries were quantified with the Kapa Library Quantification kit. An Illumina HiSeq 2500 sequenced the libraries paired-end 2 x 150 bp. To increase sequence diversity, roughly 24-30% phiX was spiked into each library pool. Per the authors' processing: The UMI-based MiGEC pipeline processed quality-filtered reads and removed over 75% of raw TCR sequences during error correction. IMGT germline references were used for alignment of VDJ genes, and clonotypes were defined by a unique CDR3 amino acid sequence together with V-J genes. Clonal expansion, Shannon diversity and CDR3 relatedness were evaluated with VDJtools (CalcPairwiseDistances, ClusterSamples), while phylogenetic trees were built in CLCbio workbench. A clone was classed as expanded if it had 8 or more unique UMIs, a cutoff based on coefficient-of-variation modelling across technical triplicates. TCRdb trimmed public reads at Q25 via fastp, called clones via MiXCR and kept in-frame beta chains. Each entry is one CDR3 protein sequence, shown with its most common DNA and genes. The V and J calls reflect TCRdb's pipeline rather than the authors' work. Here the sample has over 60,000 distinct CDR3 sequences; roughly 4.8% occur a single time. The top ten constitute roughly 2% of the sample.

The chain was built from TRBV20-1 and TRBJ2-5; 14 middle bases align to TRBD2. The sequence was obtained from an older woman with multiple sclerosis. The sample was PBMCs. The DNA sequence is given as TGCAGTGCCGGGGGACTAGCGGGAGACCAGACCCAGTACTTC. Translated, this is CSAGGLAGDQTQYF.